The sequence of this TCR beta chain was determined in a study of T cell responses to AZD1222 COVID-19 vaccine. Some clones are missing from TCRdb's copy, which holds only in-frame ones; the method was immunoSEQ multiplex PCR. Of some 120,000 clones listed, roughly nine tenths were seen once; the top ten hold 25% to 30%. General study points: Compared with day 0, the breadth and depth of the Spike-specific TCR repertoire rose significantly after two doses of AZD1222. Repertoire samples came only from after the peak T cell response. Reportedly, nearly half the spike-specific TCRs target unmutated variant regions.

This clone showed up many times. Its target is not known. Trimming cost V 2 bases and J 5 bases, with 7 bases left between them. The V gene's germline CDR1 is SGHRS and CDR2 YFSETQ. This CDR3 is 13 amino acids long. This specimen was peripheral blood, taken on day 0 of AZD1222 vaccination. The genes are TRBV5-1 and TRBJ2-2, with a possible D match to TRBD1 (5 bases). The TCR comes from an adult in good health. DNA of the CDR3: TGCGCCAGCAGCTTCCAGGGAACCGGGGAGCTGTTTTTT. It codes for CASSFQGTGELFF.